These 6 T cell receptor beta chains originate from one sample sequenced in a study of blood T cell repertoires in COVID-19. The data were produced by immunoSEQ multiplex PCR, yet TCRdb's version contains in-frame clones alone and is incomplete. This table has some 270,000 clones, around nine tenths appearing once. The sequenced material came from peripheral blood. Receptors were obtained from a woman aged 60-70 years who had recovered from COVID-19.

V is TRBV2 and J is TRBJ1-6; D is ambiguous. There are 13 residues in the CDR3. Germline values: CDR1 SNHLY, CDR2 FYNNEI. Deletions cut 3 bases from V and 10 bases from J, with 10 bases between. The CDR3 region is CASSDSRRSPLHF. For the CDR3, the DNA is TGTGCCAGCAGTGACAGCCGGAGGTCACCCCTCCACTTT.

V usage is TRBV5-1 and J usage is TRBJ2-3, with 10 nucleotides matching TRBD1. CDR1 and CDR2 (germline): SGHRS, YFSETQ. The CDR3 spans 19 residues. Germline trimming cut 2 bases from V and 7 bases from J; bases unmatched to any gene: 19. The CDR3 nucleotides are TGCGCCAGCAGCTTCCTACCAGTTTGGGACAGGGGAACTGAATATACGCAGTATTTT. It translates to CASSFLPVWDRGTEYTQYF.

J is TRBJ1-4 and V is TRBV9; D call uncertain. The CDR3 is 14 amino acids. V was pared by 0 bases and J by 6 bases, with 9 bases between. The germline V gene encodes CDR1 SGDLS and CDR2 YYNGEE. The CDR3 bases are TGTGCCAGCAGCGTAGGGTATGGAGATGAAAAACTGTTTTTT. Encoded protein: CASSVGYGDEKLFF.

V and J are TRBV28 and TRBJ2-1; 7 bases are a match to TRBD1. V dropped 4 bases and J dropped 7; count of bases not matched to a gene: 7. This CDR3 spans 14 amino acids. CDR1 is MDHEN, CDR2 SYDVKM, per germline. In nucleotides, the CDR3 is TGTGCCAGCAGTTACGACAGGGCTGTGAATGAGCAGTTCTTC. This gives the protein CASSYDRAVNEQFF.

The rearrangement uses TRBV6-5 and TRBJ2-1, with TRBD2 matching 7 bases. The V segment lost 6 bases and the J segment 5 bases; nucleotides outside the gene matches: 10. The germline V gene encodes CDR1 MNHEY and CDR2 SVGAGI. The length of the CDR3 is 15 residues. The DNA for the CDR3 is TGTGCCAGCAGGGAGGCCAGCGGGGACGACAATGAGCAGTTCTTC. Its protein is CASREASGDDNEQFF.

The chain links TRBV11-2 to TRBJ1-1; D is undetermined. The germline CDR1 and CDR2 sequences are SGHAT and FQNNGV. V lost 5 bases and J 7 bases, leaving 14 bases between the germline ends. This CDR3 spans 13 amino acids. As DNA, the CDR3 is TGTGCCAGCAGCCCGACCCGGAGAGGTGAAGCTTTCTTT. Protein: CASSPTRRGEAFF.